One T cell receptor beta chain is described in this entry. Antigen unknown. V was trimmed by 0 bases and J by 4 bases, leaving 14 bases between them. In germline, CDR1 is SGDLS, CDR2 YYNGEE. The CDR3 loop spans 16 amino acids. This sample was included in a study of cytotoxic CD8 clonotypes in ibrutinib-treated CLL. Study-level points and caveats: Sampling times, which were not matched between the groups, differed between sustained-remission patients and progressing patients. Private clonotypes, not public ones, expanded at ibrutinib response.

Investigators sought sequencing depths of between 1 in 200,000 and 1 in 1 million T cells. Libraries were prepared by immunoSEQ multiplex PCR; TCRdb keeps only in-frame clonotypes and omits some of them. The sample includes 250,000 to 350,000 clones, less than 85% of them seen just once. The clonotype comes from a human donor with chronic lymphocytic leukemia. This chain links TRBV9 with TRBJ2-1, with D hard to call. Sample: PBMCs, taken at disease progression, from a patient treated with ibrutinib. The CDR3 DNA follows: TGTGCCAGCAGCGTAGCTGGGGTCGGCTTTTACAATGAGCAGTTCTTC. Amino acids: CASSVAGVGFYNEQFF.